The rows below give T cell receptor beta chains drawn from one sample of a study of T cell repertoires in cytomegalovirus infection. Each CDR3 protein is one row after TCRdb ran MiXCR on the reads. The data show approximately 730,000 distinct CDR3 sequences, around 32% seen once. These TCRs are of unknown antigen specificity. The sequencing here drew on cultured PBMCs, taken from culture after CMV antigen stimulation. Receptors were obtained from a human donor in good health (CMV status not recorded). Some clones in this sample may be carry-over from other donors' samples. Both conserved end residues are part of each CDR3. A D gene is named only where the DNA matches it firmly. The size entry is marked missing in some rows and otherwise reads once, few, many or a size class.

D gene: -
J gene: TRBJ1-1
clone size: few
V gene: TRBV3-1
CDR3 DNA: TGTGCCAGCGGGCGGAACACTGAAGCTTTCTTT
CDR3 protein: CASGRNTEAFF

D gene: -
J gene: TRBJ2-5
clone size: -
V gene: TRBV7-7
CDR3 DNA: TGTGCCAGCAGGGGTTTGTACCAAGAGACCCAGTACTTC
CDR3 protein: CASRGLYQETQYF

D gene: TRBD2
J gene: TRBJ2-5
clone size: many
V gene: TRBV7-2
CDR3 DNA: TGTGCCAGCAGCTTAACCGGGGGGGAAGAGACCCAGTACTTC
CDR3 protein: CASSLTGGEETQYF

D gene: TRBD2
J gene: TRBJ2-7
clone size: -
V gene: TRBV7-2
CDR3 DNA: TGTGCCAGCGGGAGGGGCGGGAGCTCCTACGAGCAGTACTTC
CDR3 protein: CASGRGGSSYEQYF

D gene: TRBD1
J gene: TRBJ1-1
clone size: few
V gene: TRBV20-1
CDR3 DNA: TGCAGTGCTAGGGCGAGGAACAGGGGAACTGAAGCTTTCTTT
CDR3 protein: CSARARNRGTEAFF

D gene: TRBD1
J gene: TRBJ1-2
clone size: many
V gene: TRBV7-2
CDR3 DNA: TGTGCCAGCAGCTTAGTTACAGGGGAGAACTATGGCTACACCTTC
CDR3 protein: CASSLVTGENYGYTF

D gene: -
J gene: TRBJ2-1
clone size: -
V gene: TRBV7-2
CDR3 DNA: TGTGCCAGCAGCTTAGCGCTCTCCCCGGCTAGCGCTAACAATAGGAATGAGCAGTTCTTC
CDR3 protein: CASSLALSPASANNRNEQFF

D gene: -
J gene: TRBJ2-5
clone size: many
V gene: TRBV7-2
CDR3 DNA: TGTGCCAGCAGCTTAATGGAGACCCAGTACTTC
CDR3 protein: CASSLMETQYF

D gene: -
J gene: TRBJ1-3
clone size: many
V gene: TRBV7-2
CDR3 DNA: TGTGCCAGCAGCTACGACACGCTCCCGGGAAACACCATATATTTT
CDR3 protein: CASSYDTLPGNTIYF

D gene: TRBD1
J gene: TRBJ2-4
clone size: -
V gene: TRBV4-2
CDR3 DNA: TGTGCCAGCAGCCAAGGACAGGGGGGGGCCAAAAACATTCAGTACTTC
CDR3 protein: CASSQGQGGAKNIQYF

D gene: -
J gene: TRBJ2-7
clone size: few
V gene: TRBV19
CDR3 DNA: TGTGCCAGTAGTTCCGACTGGGGCTCCTACGAGCAGTACTTC
CDR3 protein: CASSSDWGSYEQYF

D gene: -
J gene: TRBJ1-2
clone size: -
V gene: TRBV6-2/TRBV6-3
CDR3 DNA: TGTGCCAGCAGCCGGCCCGCTAATGGCTACACCTTC
CDR3 protein: CASSRPANGYTF

D gene: TRBD1
J gene: TRBJ2-7
clone size: few
V gene: TRBV12-3/TRBV12-4
CDR3 DNA: TGTGCCAGCAGTTTTAGCGGACAGGGGGAAGGCGAGCAGTACTTC
CDR3 protein: CASSFSGQGEGEQYF

D gene: TRBD1
J gene: TRBJ1-1
clone size: -
V gene: TRBV10-3
CDR3 DNA: TGTGCCATCAGTACTCGGGACAGGGGAGACACTGAAGCTTTCTTT
CDR3 protein: CAISTRDRGDTEAFF

D gene: TRBD2
J gene: TRBJ2-7
clone size: -
V gene: TRBV7-9
CDR3 DNA: TGTGCCAGCAGCTTAGCGGGACTACGGGGGAAGGACGAGCAGTACTTC
CDR3 protein: CASSLAGLRGKDEQYF

D gene: -
J gene: TRBJ2-1
clone size: few
V gene: TRBV19
CDR3 DNA: TGTGCCAGTAAATACAGGAGGGAAATCAATGAGCAGTTCTTC
CDR3 protein: CASKYRREINEQFF

D gene: TRBD2
J gene: TRBJ2-2
clone size: few
V gene: TRBV12-3/TRBV12-4
CDR3 DNA: TGTGCCAGCAGTAGGACTAGCGGGTACACCGGGGAGCTGTTTTTT
CDR3 protein: CASSRTSGYTGELFF

D gene: TRBD1
J gene: TRBJ1-5
clone size: few
V gene: TRBV10-3
CDR3 DNA: TGTGCCATCAGTGAGTCGATTGGCAGGGGGCCCAATCAGCCCCAGCATTTT
CDR3 protein: CAISESIGRGPNQPQHF

D gene: -
J gene: TRBJ1-6
clone size: -
V gene: TRBV4-1
CDR3 DNA: TGCGCCAGCAGCCAACCGACATCAGAGAGTAATTCACCCCTCCACTTT
CDR3 protein: CASSQPTSESNSPLHF

D gene: -
J gene: TRBJ1-2
clone size: few
V gene: TRBV19
CDR3 DNA: TGTGCCAGTAGTACTCCGGGAGGGGACCACACCTTC
CDR3 protein: CASSTPGGDHTF

D gene: TRBD1
J gene: TRBJ1-4
clone size: few
V gene: TRBV19
CDR3 DNA: TGTGCCAGTAGTACTTTCGAAGGGGGCGAAAATGAAAAACTGTTTTTT
CDR3 protein: CASSTFEGGENEKLFF

D gene: -
J gene: TRBJ1-2
clone size: -
V gene: TRBV2
CDR3 DNA: TGTGCCAGCAGTGAATGGGGGGCTTCTGGAGGCTACACCTTC
CDR3 protein: CASSEWGASGGYTF

D gene: -
J gene: TRBJ2-5
clone size: -
V gene: TRBV7-9
CDR3 DNA: TGTGCCAGCAGCTTAGGGCGTGGCAGGGCACAAGAGACCCAGTACTTC
CDR3 protein: CASSLGRGRAQETQYF

D gene: -
J gene: TRBJ1-5
clone size: -
V gene: TRBV28
CDR3 DNA: TGTGCCAGCAGTTCCTGGGACCGCTTAAGTCAGCCCCAGCATTTT
CDR3 protein: CASSSWDRLSQPQHF

D gene: -
J gene: TRBJ2-5
clone size: few
V gene: TRBV28
CDR3 DNA: TGTGCCAGCGGAGAAGTCAGGGGCCCCCAGACCCAGTACTTC
CDR3 protein: CASGEVRGPQTQYF